This T cell receptor (beta chain) was sequenced during a study of blood T cell repertoires in COVID-19. About the research overall: Researchers got acute and convalescent COVID-19 samples from the United States, Italy and Spain. Sample material is recorded as cDNA or gDNA derived from T cells, B-cell-depleted T cells, or PBMCs.

Residents of about two dozen US areas, aged about 18 to 95 years, made up the participants. Allocation to cohorts depended on clinical history reported by the participants. The CDR3 is made up of 15 amino acids. Losses at the gene ends were 2 bases for V and 4 bases for J; bases not matched to a gene: 5. From germline, CDR1 is SGHRS and CDR2 YFSETQ. Using immunoSEQ multiplex PCR, the repertoire was profiled, and TCRdb retains in-frame clones only, with some absent. Counted here are 200,000 to 250,000 clones, 80% to 90% occurring once; the ten biggest clones make up approximately 3.7%. The gene calls are TRBV5-1 and TRBJ2-2, with TRBD2 matching over 7 bases. The TCR originated in a woman in her twenties or thirties who had been exposed to COVID-19. Specimen: PBMCs or T cells enriched from blood (not recorded which). Here the CDR3 reads CASSLGAGITGELFF. CDR3 sequence (DNA): TGCGCCAGCAGCTTAGGAGCGGGAATCACCGGGGAGCTGTTTTTT.